The 17 T cell receptor beta chains below come from one sample, sequenced in a study of T cell changes during pregnancy in multiple sclerosis. The method was immunoSEQ multiplex PCR; TCRdb's version includes in-frame clones alone and lacks a portion of them. The table shows tens of thousands of clones, with 85% to 95% occurring only once. Sequenced material: CD4+ T cells from peripheral blood mononuclear cells, taken before pregnancy. The source of these receptors is a female donor with multiple sclerosis, enrolled in a pregnancy study.

The V gene is TRBV5-1, the J gene TRBJ2-3; 8 bases are a match to TRBD2. With V trimmed by 1 base and J by 0 bases, 1 base remained unmatched. Germline assignment: CDR1 SGHRS and CDR2 YFSETQ. This CDR3 is built from 15 residues. For the CDR3, the DNA is TGCGCCAGCAGCTTGACTAGCGGTAGCACAGATACGCAGTATTTT. Translation: CASSLTSGSTDTQYF. Variable domain in full (rest from reference TRBV5-1 and TRBJ2-3): KAGVTQTPRYLIKTRGQQVTLSCSPISGHRSVSWYQQTPGQGLQFLFEYFSETQRNKGNFPGRFSGRQFSNSRSEMNVSTLELGDSALYLCASSLTSGSTDTQYFGPGTRLTVL.

Points on this clone: Other DNA sequences in this specimen translate into the identical CDR3. The chain couples TRBV5-1 to TRBJ1-1, with D tentatively TRBD1 (6 bases). This CDR3 contains 14 residues. Germline V gene data show CDR1 as SGHRS and CDR2 as YFSETQ. V lost 0 bases and J 2 bases, leaving 8 bases between the germline ends. This CDR3 is CASSLGTVNTEAFF. CDR3 DNA: TGCGCCAGCAGCTTGGGGACAGTCAACACTGAAGCTTTCTTT. Combining the CDR3 with reference TRBV5-1 and TRBJ1-1 gives the whole variable domain KAGVTQTPRYLIKTRGQQVTLSCSPISGHRSVSWYQQTPGQGLQFLFEYFSETQRNKGNFPGRFSGRQFSNSRSEMNVSTLELGDSALYLCASSLGTVNTEAFFGQGTRLTVV.

The CDR3 region is CASSEEGTSRNEQFF. CDR3 coding DNA: TGTGCCAGCAGTGAAGAGGGGACTAGCAGGAATGAGCAGTTCTTC. The rearrangement links TRBV2 to TRBJ2-1; 9 bases fit TRBD2. V gave up 1 base and J gave up 7 bases; unmatched junction bases: 5. This CDR3 contains 15 residues. CDR1 is SNHLY and CDR2 is FYNNEI in the germline V gene.

This clone came up once. V gene TRBV6-1 combines with J gene TRBJ2-7, with D perhaps matching TRBD2 (6 bases). The ends were cut back, 6 bases at V and 0 bases at J, with 12 bases in the middle. Looked up from germline, CDR1 is MNHNS and CDR2 is SASEGT. CDR3 length: 14 residues. DNA for the CDR3: TGTGCCAGCAGAAAAACCGGGAGCTCCTACGAGCAGTACTTC. Its translation: CASRKTGSSYEQYF.

The V and J genes are TRBV5-1 and TRBJ2-1; tentatively, D is TRBD2 (5 bases). Per germline, CDR1 SGHRS and CDR2 YFSETQ. Trimming took off 6 bases at V and 5 bases at J, with 24 bases between the two ends. This CDR3 is built from 17 residues. The CDR3, as DNA: TGCGCCAGCATTCCTACTCCGGGGTCCAGGTCCGACAATGAGCAGTTCTTC. It translates to CASIPTPGSRSDNEQFF.

The J gene is TRBJ1-4, the V gene TRBV7-2; TRBD1 is a possible D gene (5 bases). V lost 5 bases and J lost 5, with 18 bases in between. Looked up from germline, CDR1 is SGHTA and CDR2 is FQGNSA. This CDR3 is 16 amino acids long. Written as DNA, the CDR3 is TGTGCCAGCAGCCGACACAGCGGGACCTTAAATGAAAAACTGTTTTTT. It encodes CASSRHSGTLNEKLFF.

CDR3 residues: CASSRRTGGDTEAFF. CDR3 bases: TGTGCCAGCAGTCGAAGGACAGGGGGGGACACTGAAGCTTTCTTT. The gene calls are TRBV11-2 and TRBJ1-1; 10 bases map to TRBD1. V trimming: 6 bases; J trimming: 3 bases; junction bases outside the gene matches: 7. CDR3 size: 15 residues. Germline-derived CDR1 and CDR2 are SGHAT and FQNNGV.

This chain uses TRBV5-4 with TRBJ2-4; 10 bases fit TRBD2. The germline V gene has CDR1 SGHNT and CDR2 YYREEE (reference sequence). The junction had 1 base not matched to a gene; V was cut back by 0 bases and J by 7 bases. This CDR3 spans 14 amino acids. The CDR3 region has the DNA TGTGCCAGCAGCTTGGAACTAGCGGGGAACATTCAGTACTTC. This codes for CASSLELAGNIQYF.

The chain couples TRBV4-3 to TRBJ2-2; D may be TRBD2 (6 bases). The CDR3 has 15 amino acids. From germline, CDR1 is LGHNA and CDR2 YSLEER. V was clipped by 1 base and J by 4 bases, with 10 bases between them. CDR3 region: CASSQVGEATGELFF. The CDR3 nucleotides read TGCGCCAGCAGCCAAGTCGGGGAGGCCACCGGGGAGCTGTTTTTT.

V and J are TRBV6-1 and TRBJ2-5; D possibly corresponds to TRBD1 (6 bases). V lost 0 bases and J 3 bases, leaving 11 bases between the germline ends. The CDR3 consists of 15 residues. CDR1 and CDR2 (germline): MNHNS, SASEGT. CDR3 sequence reads: CASSEADSRKETQYF. The CDR3 DNA follows: TGTGCCAGCAGTGAAGCGGACAGCCGAAAAGAGACCCAGTACTTC.

This chain uses TRBV7-9 with TRBJ2-5; 8 bases are a match to TRBD2. CDR3 length: 13 residues. Germline CDR1 is SEHNR and CDR2 is FQNEAQ (reference sequence). Trimming cost V 7 bases and J 5 bases; bases outside gene matches: 6. The CDR3 here is CASTRREAETQYF. DNA for the CDR3: TGTGCCAGCACCCGGCGGGAGGCGGAGACCCAGTACTTC.

The chain recombines TRBV7-3 with TRBJ2-7; D gene unclear. This CDR3 has 14 residues. The germline CDR1 and CDR2 sequences are SGHTA and FQGTGA. V was cut by 2 bases and J by 9 bases, with 17 bases left in between. The CDR3: CASSLGPDRPGQYF. The CDR3 DNA follows: TGTGCCAGCAGCTTAGGCCCTGACCGTCCAGGGCAGTACTTC.

To note about this clone: One end of the junction is discordant with germline, which a read error may explain. The chain employs TRBV9 and TRBJ2-7; 9 nucleotides line up with TRBD2. From germline, CDR1 is SGDLS and CDR2 YYNGEE. CDR3 length equals 16 residues. CDR3 bases: TGTGCCAGCAGCGGAAAGCCCGGGACTAGCTCCAACGAGCAGTACTTC. Its translation is CASSGKPGTSSNEQYF.

The rearrangement links TRBV29-1 to TRBJ2-7, with 7 bases identical to TRBD1. The trim removed 6 bases at V and 2 bases at J, leaving 7 bases unmatched. From germline, CDR1 is SQVTM and CDR2 ANQGSEA. The CDR3 extends over 13 amino acids. The CDR3 protein is CSVAGTETYEQYF. In DNA form, the CDR3 reads TGCAGCGTCGCCGGGACAGAGACCTACGAGCAGTACTTC.

The gene calls are TRBV7-8 and TRBJ1-2; 8 bases are a match to TRBD1. In germline, CDR1 is SGHVS, CDR2 FQNEAQ. Unmatched junction bases numbered 11, after V lost 1 base and J lost 4 bases. The CDR3 runs to 17 residues. The CDR3 DNA reads as TGTGCCAGCAGCTTAGGCGCAGGGGGCGCTTCGGGCTATGGCTACACCTTC. As protein: CASSLGAGGASGYGYTF.

The chain couples TRBV27 to TRBJ2-7, with 9 nucleotides matching TRBD1. The CDR3 is 13 residues long. Germline-derived CDR1 and CDR2 are MNHEY and SMNVEV (reference sequence). V dropped 5 bases and J dropped 5; count of bases not matched to a gene: 4. CDR3 coding DNA: TGTGCCAGCAGTCGGACAGGGGTCCACGAGCAGTACTTC. Its translation: CASSRTGVHEQYF.

The rearrangement joins TRBV4-2 to TRBJ1-1, with D unclear. The CDR3 totals 17 residues. Germline CDR1 is LGHNA and CDR2 is YNFKEQ. The germline V and J ends were trimmed by 0 bases and 1 base, with 15 bases remaining between them. In DNA, the CDR3 is TGTGCCAGCAGCCAAGATACGACGGCAGGCGAGAACACTGAAGCTTTCTTT. Encoded protein: CASSQDTTAGENTEAFF.